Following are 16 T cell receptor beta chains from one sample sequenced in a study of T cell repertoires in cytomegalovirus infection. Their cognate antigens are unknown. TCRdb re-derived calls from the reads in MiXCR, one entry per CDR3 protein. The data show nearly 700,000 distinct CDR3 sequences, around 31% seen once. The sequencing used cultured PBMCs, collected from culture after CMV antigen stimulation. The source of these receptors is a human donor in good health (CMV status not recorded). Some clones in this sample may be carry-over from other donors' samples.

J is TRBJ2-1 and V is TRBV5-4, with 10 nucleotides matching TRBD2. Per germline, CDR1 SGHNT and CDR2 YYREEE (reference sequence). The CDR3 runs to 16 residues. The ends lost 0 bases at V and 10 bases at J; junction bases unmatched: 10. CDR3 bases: TGTGCCAGCAGCTTGGGGGGAGCGGGAGGGTTTATGGAGCAGTTCTTC. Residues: CASSLGGAGGFMEQFF.

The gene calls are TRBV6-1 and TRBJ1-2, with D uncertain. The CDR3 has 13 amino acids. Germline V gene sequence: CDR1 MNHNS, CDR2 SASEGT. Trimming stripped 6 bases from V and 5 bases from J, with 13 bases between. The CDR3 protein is CASREGTWYGYTF. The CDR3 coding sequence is TGTGCCAGCAGAGAGGGTACGTGGTATGGCTACACCTTC.

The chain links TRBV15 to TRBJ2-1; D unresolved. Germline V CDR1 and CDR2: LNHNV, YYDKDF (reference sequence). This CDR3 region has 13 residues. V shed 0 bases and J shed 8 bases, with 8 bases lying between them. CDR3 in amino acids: CATSRDPGDEQFF. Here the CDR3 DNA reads TGTGCCACCAGCAGAGATCCCGGCGATGAGCAGTTCTTC.

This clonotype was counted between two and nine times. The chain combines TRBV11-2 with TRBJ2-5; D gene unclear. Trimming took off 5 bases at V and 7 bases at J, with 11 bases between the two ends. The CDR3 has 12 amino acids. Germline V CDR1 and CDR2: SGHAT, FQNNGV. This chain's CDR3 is CASSLQTATQYF. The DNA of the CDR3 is TGTGCCAGCAGCCTGCAAACGGCGACCCAGTACTTC.

In nucleotides, the CDR3 is TGTGCCAGCAGCTTAATGGGCGGGGGGGCCTACGAGCAGTACTTC. This gives the protein CASSLMGGGAYEQYF. The J gene is TRBJ2-7, the V gene TRBV7-2; TRBD2 aligns across 9 bases. The CDR3 runs to 15 residues. Trimming cost V 2 bases and J 2 bases; bases outside gene matches: 4. Germline V gene data show CDR1 as SGHTA and CDR2 as FQGNSA.

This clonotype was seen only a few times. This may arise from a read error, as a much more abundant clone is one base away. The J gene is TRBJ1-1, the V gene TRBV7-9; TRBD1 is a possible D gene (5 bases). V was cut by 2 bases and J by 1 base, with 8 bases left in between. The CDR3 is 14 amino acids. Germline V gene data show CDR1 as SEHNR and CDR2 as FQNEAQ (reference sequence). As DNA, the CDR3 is TGTGCCAGCAGCTTAAAGCAGGGGAACACTGAAGCTTTCTTT. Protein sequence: CASSLKQGNTEAFF.

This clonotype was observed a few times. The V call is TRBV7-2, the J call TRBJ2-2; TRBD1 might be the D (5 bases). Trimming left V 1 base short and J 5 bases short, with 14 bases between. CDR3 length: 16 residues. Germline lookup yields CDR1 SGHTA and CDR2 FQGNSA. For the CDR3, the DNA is TGTGCCAGCAGCTTAGAAGGGGCGGTTTGGACCGGGGAGCTGTTTTTT. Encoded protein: CASSLEGAVWTGELFF.

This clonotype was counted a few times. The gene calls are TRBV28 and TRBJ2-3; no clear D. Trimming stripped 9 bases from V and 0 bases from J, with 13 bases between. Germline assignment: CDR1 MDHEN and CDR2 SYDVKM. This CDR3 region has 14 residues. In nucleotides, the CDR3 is TGTGCCAGTACGAGCCCAGGTAGCACAGATACGCAGTATTTT. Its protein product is CASTSPGSTDTQYF. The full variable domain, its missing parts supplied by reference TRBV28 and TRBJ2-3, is DVKVTQSSRYLVKRTGEKVFLECVQDMDHENMFWYRQDPGLGLRLIYFSYDVKMKEKGDIPEGYSVSREKKERFSLILESASTNQTSMYLCASTSPGSTDTQYFGPGTRLTVL.

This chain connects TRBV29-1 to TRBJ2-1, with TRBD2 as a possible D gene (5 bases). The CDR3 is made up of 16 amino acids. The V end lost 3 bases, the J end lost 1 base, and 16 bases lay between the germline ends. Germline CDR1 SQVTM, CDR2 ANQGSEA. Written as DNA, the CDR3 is TGCAGCGTTGAGACCCTGGGCTCGGGGTCCTACAATGAGCAGTTCTTC. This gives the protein CSVETLGSGSYNEQFF.

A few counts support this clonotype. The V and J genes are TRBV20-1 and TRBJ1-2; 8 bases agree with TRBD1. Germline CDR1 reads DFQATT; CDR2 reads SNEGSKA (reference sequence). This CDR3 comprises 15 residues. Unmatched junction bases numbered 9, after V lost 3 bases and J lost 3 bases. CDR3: CSASPWQGADYGYTF. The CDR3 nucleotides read TGCAGTGCTAGTCCCTGGCAGGGGGCCGACTATGGCTACACCTTC.

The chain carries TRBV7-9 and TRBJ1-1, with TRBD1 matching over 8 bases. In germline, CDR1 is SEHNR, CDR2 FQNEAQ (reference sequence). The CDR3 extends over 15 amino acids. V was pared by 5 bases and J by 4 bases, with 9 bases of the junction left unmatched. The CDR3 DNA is TGTGCCAGCAGCGTTACCGGGACAGGTCCCACTGAAGCTTTCTTT. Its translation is CASSVTGTGPTEAFF. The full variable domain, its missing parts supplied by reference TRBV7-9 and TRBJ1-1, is DTGVSQNPRHKITKRGQNVTFRCDPISEHNRLYWYRQTLGQGPEFLTYFQNEAQLEKSRLLSDRFSAERPKGSFSTLEIQRTEQGDSAMYLCASSVTGTGPTEAFFGQGTRLTVV.

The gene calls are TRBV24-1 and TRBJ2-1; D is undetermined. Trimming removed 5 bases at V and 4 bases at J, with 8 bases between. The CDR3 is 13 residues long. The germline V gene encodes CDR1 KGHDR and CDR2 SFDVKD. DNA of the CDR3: TGTGCCACCAGTGGGAAGGGTTACAATGAGCAGTTCTTC. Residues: CATSGKGYNEQFF.

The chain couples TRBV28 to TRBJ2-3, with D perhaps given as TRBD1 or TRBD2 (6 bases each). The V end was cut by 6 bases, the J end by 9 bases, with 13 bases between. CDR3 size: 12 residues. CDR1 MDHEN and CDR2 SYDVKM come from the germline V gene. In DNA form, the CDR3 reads TGTGCCAGCAGGGGGGGCCGGGGCACGCAGTATTTT. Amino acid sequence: CASRGGRGTQYF.

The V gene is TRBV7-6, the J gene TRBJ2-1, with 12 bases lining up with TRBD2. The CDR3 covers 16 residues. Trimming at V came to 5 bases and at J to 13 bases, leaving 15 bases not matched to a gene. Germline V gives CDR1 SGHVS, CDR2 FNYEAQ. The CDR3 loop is CASSVRLAGEMKEQFF. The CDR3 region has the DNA TGTGCCAGCAGCGTCCGACTAGCGGGGGAAATGAAGGAACAGTTCTTC. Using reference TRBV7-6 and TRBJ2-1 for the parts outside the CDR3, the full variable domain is GAGVSQSPRYKVTKRGQDVALRCDPISGHVSLYWYRQALGQGPEFLTYFNYEAQQDKSGLPNDRFSAERPEGSISTLTIQRTEQRDSAMYRCASSVRLAGEMKEQFFGPGTRLTVL.

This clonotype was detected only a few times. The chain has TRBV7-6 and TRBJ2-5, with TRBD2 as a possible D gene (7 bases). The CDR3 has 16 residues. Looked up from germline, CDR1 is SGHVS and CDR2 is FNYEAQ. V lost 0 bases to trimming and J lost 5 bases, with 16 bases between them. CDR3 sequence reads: CASSLAGRGAIETQYF. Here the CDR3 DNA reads TGTGCCAGCAGCTTAGCCGGCCGGGGGGCGATCGAGACCCAGTACTTC.

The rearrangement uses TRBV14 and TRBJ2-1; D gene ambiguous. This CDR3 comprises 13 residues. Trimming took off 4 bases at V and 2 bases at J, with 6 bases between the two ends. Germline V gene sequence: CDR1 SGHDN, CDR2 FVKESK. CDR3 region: CASSPHPYNEQFF. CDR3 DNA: TGTGCCAGCAGCCCCCATCCCTACAATGAGCAGTTCTTC.